The sequence of this T cell receptor beta chain was determined in a study of blood T cells in healthy people across ages. As to this clonotype: Its specificity is not known.

Whole-study results and caveats: Underestimates were what the diversity estimates from one million T cells were considered to be.

For the second PCR, which ran for about 6 to 11 cycles, a sample-barcoded 5' primer and a J-beta primer mix were used. In TCRdb, the 5' RACE reads were re-called with MiXCR into one record per CDR3 protein. Of some 550,000 distinct CDR3 sequences in the sample, 47% were seen once. Peripheral blood was drawn, roughly 10 milliliters per donor. This clonotype was sampled from a man aged 80 or over in good health. The sample consisted of blood.

The CDR3 here is CASSLRVLQFF. CDR3 DNA sequence: TGTGCCAGCAGTCTCCGGGTTTTGCAGTTCTTC. The V call is TRBV11-2, the J call TRBJ2-1; no firm D call. From germline, CDR1 is SGHAT and CDR2 FQNNGV. The CDR3 totals 11 residues. Trimming stripped 6 bases from V and 12 bases from J, with 12 bases between.